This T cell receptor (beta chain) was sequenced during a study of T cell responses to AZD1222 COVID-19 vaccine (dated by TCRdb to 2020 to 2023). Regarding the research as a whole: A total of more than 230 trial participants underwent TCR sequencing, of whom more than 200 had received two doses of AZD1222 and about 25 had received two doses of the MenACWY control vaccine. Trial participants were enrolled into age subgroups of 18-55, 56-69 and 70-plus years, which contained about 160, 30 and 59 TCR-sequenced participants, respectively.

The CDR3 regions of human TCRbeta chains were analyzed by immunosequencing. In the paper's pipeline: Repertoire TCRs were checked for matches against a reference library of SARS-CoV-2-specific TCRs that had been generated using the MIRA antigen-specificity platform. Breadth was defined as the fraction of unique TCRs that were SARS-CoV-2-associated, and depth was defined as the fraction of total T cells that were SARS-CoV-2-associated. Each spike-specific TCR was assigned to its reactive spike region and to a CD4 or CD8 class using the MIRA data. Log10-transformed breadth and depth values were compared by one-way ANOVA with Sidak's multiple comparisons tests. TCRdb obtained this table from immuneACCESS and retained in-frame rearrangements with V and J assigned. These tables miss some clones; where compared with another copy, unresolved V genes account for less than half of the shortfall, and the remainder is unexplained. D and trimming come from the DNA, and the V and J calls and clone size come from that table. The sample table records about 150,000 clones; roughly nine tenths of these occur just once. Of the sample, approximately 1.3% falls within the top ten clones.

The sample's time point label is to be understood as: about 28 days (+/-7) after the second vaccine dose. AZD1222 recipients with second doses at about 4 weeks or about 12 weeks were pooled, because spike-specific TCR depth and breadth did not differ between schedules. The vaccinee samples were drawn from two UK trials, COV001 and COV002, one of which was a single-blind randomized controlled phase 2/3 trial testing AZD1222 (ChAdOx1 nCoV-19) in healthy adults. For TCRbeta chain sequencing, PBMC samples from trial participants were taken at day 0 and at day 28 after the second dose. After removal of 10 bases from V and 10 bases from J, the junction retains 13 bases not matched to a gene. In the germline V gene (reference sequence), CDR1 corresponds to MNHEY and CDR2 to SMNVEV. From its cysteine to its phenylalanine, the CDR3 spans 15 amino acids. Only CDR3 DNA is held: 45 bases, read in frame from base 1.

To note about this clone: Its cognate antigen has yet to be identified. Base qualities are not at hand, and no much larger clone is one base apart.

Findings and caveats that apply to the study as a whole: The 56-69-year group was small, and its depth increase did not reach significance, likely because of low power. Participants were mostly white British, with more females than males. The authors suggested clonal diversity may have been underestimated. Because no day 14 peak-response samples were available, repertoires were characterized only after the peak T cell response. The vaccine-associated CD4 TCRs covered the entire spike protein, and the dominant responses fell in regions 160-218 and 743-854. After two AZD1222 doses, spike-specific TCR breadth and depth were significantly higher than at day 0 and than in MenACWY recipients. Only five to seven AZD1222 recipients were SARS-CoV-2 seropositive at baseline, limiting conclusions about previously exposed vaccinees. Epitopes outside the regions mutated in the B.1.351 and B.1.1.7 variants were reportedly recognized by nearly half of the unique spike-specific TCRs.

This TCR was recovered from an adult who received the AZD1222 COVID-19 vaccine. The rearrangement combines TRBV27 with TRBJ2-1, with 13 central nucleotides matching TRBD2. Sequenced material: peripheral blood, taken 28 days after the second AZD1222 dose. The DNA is TGTGCCACCCAAATCGGACTAGCGGGAGTCGGGGAGCAGTTCTTC. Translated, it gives CATQIGLAGVGEQFF.